The next 20 T cell receptor beta chains were all read from a single sample in a study of human T cells and chemical hapten exposure. Time point reported: patch test 3, about 24 weeks after DPC sensitization. Treatment: therapeutic diphenylcyclopropenone sensitization with weekly scalp DPC. TCRdb itself ran the RACE reads through MiXCR, one entry per CDR3 protein. The sample includes 100,000 or so distinct CDR3 sequences, approximately 36% of them seen just once. This material consisted of whole blood, taken in connection with sensitization to the hapten diphenylcyclopropenone (DPC). The receptors stem from a man aged 40-55 years with alopecia areata. Some clones in this sample may be carry-over from other donors' samples.

This clonotype has more than one count but fewer than ten. CDR3 sequence (DNA): TGTGCCAGCAGGAGACAGGGGATCAATGAAAAACTGTTTTTT. It encodes CASRRQGINEKLFF. This chain uses TRBV7-2 with TRBJ1-4; 8 bases are a match to TRBD1. CDR3 length: 14 amino acids. CDR1 SGHTA and CDR2 FQGNSA come from the germline V gene. The V gene end was trimmed by 6 bases and the J gene end by 5 bases; junction bases not matched to a gene: 5.

The CDR3 region is CSAIPNTDTQYF. CDR3 bases: TGCAGCGCCATCCCTAACACAGATACGCAGTATTTT. The chain uses TRBV29-1 and TRBJ2-3; D is ambiguous. Trimming left V 7 bases short and J 2 bases short, with 10 bases between. The germline V gene has CDR1 SQVTM and CDR2 ANQGSEA. The CDR3 is 12 residues long.

In this sample, this clonotype turned up once. The chain couples TRBV10-3 to TRBJ2-6; a possible D gene is TRBD1 (5 bases). The length of the CDR3 is 16 residues. Germline V CDR1 and CDR2: ENHRY, SYGVKD. V lost 4 bases to trimming and J lost 1 base, with 11 bases between them. Written as DNA, the CDR3 is TGTGCCATCAGTGCAGGGATGGTATCTGGGGCCAACGTCCTGACTTTC. As protein: CAISAGMVSGANVLTF.

This clonotype was counted a few times. The chain links TRBV7-6 to TRBJ2-7, with no clear D. Germline V CDR1 and CDR2: SGHVS, FNYEAQ. Trimming shortened V by 1 base and J by 7 bases, and 11 bases separated the two germline ends. The CDR3 consists of 13 residues. CDR3 sequence (DNA): TGTGCCAGCAGCTTAGGGGGTTCCGGGGAGCAGTACTTC. It yields the protein CASSLGGSGEQYF. Supplemented by reference TRBV7-6 and TRBJ2-7, the full variable domain reads GAGVSQSPRYKVTKRGQDVALRCDPISGHVSLYWYRQALGQGPEFLTYFNYEAQQDKSGLPNDRFSAERPEGSISTLTIQRTEQRDSAMYRCASSLGGSGEQYFGPGTRLTVT.

This chain links TRBV27 with TRBJ1-5, with a tentative D call TRBD1 (5 bases). Germline V gene lookup returns CDR1 MNHEY and CDR2 SMNVEV (reference sequence). This CDR3 comprises 17 residues. V was clipped by 5 bases and J by 7 bases, with 24 bases between them. The DNA for the CDR3 is TGTGCCAGCAGTCTAAGAACTGGGACCGATAGAAGACAGCCCCAGCATTTT. Translating it yields CASSLRTGTDRRQPQHF.

The chain carries TRBV5-1 and TRBJ2-5; weak D call: TRBD2 (7 bases). CDR3 length: 13 amino acids. V was trimmed by 5 bases and J by 9 bases, leaving 17 bases between them. Germline CDR1 reads SGHRS; CDR2 reads YFSETQ. This chain's CDR3 is CASSSGGQLAQYF. The CDR3 nucleotides are TGCGCCAGCAGTTCCGGGGGGCAATTGGCCCAGTACTTC.

The chain uses TRBV3-1 and TRBJ1-1; TRBD1 matches 7 bases. Germline CDR1 reads LGHDT; CDR2 reads YNNKEL (reference sequence). CDR3 length equals 14 residues. V shed 2 bases and J 4 bases; nucleotides not matched to a gene: 4. CDR3 loop: CASSQLGQTTEAFF. The CDR3 DNA is TGTGCCAGCAGCCAATTGGGACAGACCACTGAAGCTTTCTTT.

This chain links TRBV28 with TRBJ1-2; TRBD1 matches 12 bases. Per the germline V gene, CDR1 is MDHEN and CDR2 is SYDVKM. This CDR3 comprises 14 residues. The J segment lost 6 bases and the V segment lost 4 bases, leaving 3 bases of the junction unmatched. CDR3 nucleotides: TGTGCCAGCAGTTCGGGACAGGGGGCGGATGGCTACACCTTC. Its translation: CASSSGQGADGYTF.

The sample holds a few counts of this clonotype. This chain uses TRBV9 with TRBJ2-7; either TRBD1 or TRBD2 may fit D (5 bases each). Germline CDR1 and CDR2: SGDLS and YYNGEE. This CDR3 has 15 residues. V lost 1 base and J lost 8, with 19 bases in between. DNA of the CDR3: TGTGCCAGCAGCGTATCCCATCACCGGGACGTGAAGCAGTACTTC. Translating gives CASSVSHHRDVKQYF.

In this sample, this clonotype turned up a few times. The CDR3 sequence: CASSESLEGLDTQYF. The CDR3 DNA sequence: TGTGCCAGCAGTGAATCGCTCGAAGGGCTAGATACGCAGTATTTT. The V call is TRBV2, the J call TRBJ2-3; unclear D gene. The germline V gene has CDR1 SNHLY and CDR2 FYNNEI. This CDR3 contains 15 residues. Deletions cut 2 bases from V and 5 bases from J, with 14 bases between.

The sample holds a few counts of this clonotype. This rearrangement joins TRBV14 to TRBJ2-2; weak D call: TRBD2 (5 bases). Trimming stripped 1 base from V and 8 bases from J, with 11 bases between. The CDR3 spans 14 residues. From germline, CDR1 is SGHDN and CDR2 FVKESK. CDR3 in amino acids: CASSQAGDYGELFF. The CDR3 DNA sequence: TGTGCCAGCAGCCAAGCCGGCGACTATGGGGAGCTGTTTTTT.

The rearrangement links TRBV11-2 to TRBJ2-3, with no clear D. The CDR3 extends over 16 amino acids. Between the trimmed V and J ends, which lost 1 base and 5 bases, there was a span of 16 bases. The germline V gene has CDR1 SGHAT and CDR2 FQNNGV. CDR3 DNA sequence: TGTGCCAGCAGCTTAGTCTTCTGGGAAGTAGAAGATACGCAGTATTTT. This gives the protein CASSLVFWEVEDTQYF.

This clonotype has a handful of counts. The V and J genes are TRBV2 and TRBJ2-5, with 10 bases that match TRBD1. V trimming: 3 bases; J trimming: 7 bases; junction bases outside the gene matches: 5. Per the germline V gene, CDR1 is SNHLY and CDR2 is FYNNEI. This CDR3 comprises 14 residues. This CDR3 reads CASSDGTGEWTQYF. The CDR3 nucleotides read TGTGCCAGCAGTGACGGGACAGGGGAATGGACCCAGTACTTC.

The gene calls are TRBV28 and TRBJ2-1, with D unresolved. From germline, CDR1 is MDHEN and CDR2 SYDVKM. This CDR3 contains 13 residues. Trimming took off 5 bases at V and 8 bases at J, with 13 bases between the two ends. The CDR3 DNA reads as TGTGCCAGCAGTCCCCCCAGTATTTATGAGCAGTTCTTC. It codes for CASSPPSIYEQFF.

The genes are TRBV6-5 and TRBJ2-1; 7 bases match TRBD2. V lost 0 bases, J lost 4 bases, and 6 bases stayed unmatched. There are 16 residues in the CDR3. Germline CDR1 is MNHEY and CDR2 is SVGAGI. DNA for the CDR3: TGTGCCAGCAGTTACTCCACGGGCGGGGGATACAATGAGCAGTTCTTC. Translated: CASSYSTGGGYNEQFF.

The genes are TRBV6-1 and TRBJ2-3; D is possibly TRBD2 (5 bases). This CDR3 spans 13 amino acids. CDR1 MNHNS and CDR2 SASEGT come from the germline V gene. V was trimmed by 9 bases and J by 5 bases, leaving 15 bases between them. CDR3 nucleotide sequence: TGTGCCAGGGGTACGGAGGACGAAGATACGCAGTATTTT. Translating it yields CARGTEDEDTQYF.

This clonotype was found a few times. V is TRBV27 and J is TRBJ1-2; weak D call: TRBD1 (6 bases). The length of the CDR3 is 16 residues. The germline gives CDR1 MNHEY, CDR2 SMNVEV (reference sequence). V was shortened by 0 bases and J by 1 base, with 12 bases between the two germline ends. The CDR3 is CASSLSAQGLNYGYTF. The CDR3 DNA sequence: TGTGCCAGCAGTTTATCCGCCCAGGGGCTTAACTATGGCTACACCTTC.

V usage is TRBV29-1 and J usage is TRBJ1-3; D is uncertain. V lost 1 base and J lost 0, with 4 bases in between. The CDR3 has 13 amino acids. Germline V gene data show CDR1 as SQVTM and CDR2 as ANQGSEA. CDR3 sequence reads: CSVEVYSGNTIYF. CDR3 in DNA: TGCAGCGTTGAAGTTTACTCTGGAAACACCATATATTTT.

The chain has TRBV4-3 and TRBJ1-2, with D hard to call. CDR1 LGHNA and CDR2 YSLEER come from the germline V gene. V dropped 0 bases and J dropped 6 bases, with 8 bases sitting between them. The CDR3 covers 13 residues. The CDR3 loop reads CASSQERTDGYTF. DNA of the CDR3: TGCGCCAGCAGCCAAGAGCGGACGGATGGCTACACCTTC.

In this sample, this clonotype turned up a few times. The chain carries TRBV7-6 and TRBJ2-5, with a weak D call TRBD2 (5 bases). CDR1 is SGHVS, CDR2 FNYEAQ, per germline. The CDR3 runs to 12 residues. Trimming stripped 5 bases from V and 7 bases from J, with 11 bases between. DNA for the CDR3: TGTGCCAGCAGCCCCCAACTAGGGACCCAGTACTTC. This encodes CASSPQLGTQYF.